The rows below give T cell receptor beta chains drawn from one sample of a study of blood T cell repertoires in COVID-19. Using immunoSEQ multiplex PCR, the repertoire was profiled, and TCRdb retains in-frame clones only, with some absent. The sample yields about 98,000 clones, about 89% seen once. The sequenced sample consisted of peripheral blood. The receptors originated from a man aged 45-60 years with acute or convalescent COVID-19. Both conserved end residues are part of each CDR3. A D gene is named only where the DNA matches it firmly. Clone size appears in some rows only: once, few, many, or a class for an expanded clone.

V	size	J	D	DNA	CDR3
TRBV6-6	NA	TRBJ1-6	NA	TGTGCCAGCAGTCGTAGGATACGGGGGGAATTGGGCGATAATTCACCCCTCCACTTT	CASSRRIRGELGDNSPLHF
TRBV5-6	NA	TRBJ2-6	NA	TGTGCCAGCAGCTTGAACTCCAAAGCTGGGGCCAACGTCCTGACTTTC	CASSLNSKAGANVLTF
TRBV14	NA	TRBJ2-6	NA	TGTGCCAGCAGCCAAGATCTATCCGAGGGGGACTACCGCTCTGGGGCCAACGTCCTGACTTTC	CASSQDLSEGDYRSGANVLTF
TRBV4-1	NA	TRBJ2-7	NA	TGCGCCAGCAGCCTCAGCGCGGAACAGGGTTACGAGCAGTACTTC	CASSLSAEQGYEQYF
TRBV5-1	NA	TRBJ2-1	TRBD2	TGCGCCAGCAGCACCTTAGCGGGAGTCAATGAGCAGTTCTTC	CASSTLAGVNEQFF
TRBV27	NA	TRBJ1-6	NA	TGTGCCAGCAGCATAGGGGGAACCTATAATTCACCCCTCCACTTT	CASSIGGTYNSPLHF
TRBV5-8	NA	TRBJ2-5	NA	TGTGCCAGCAGCTCGTACCGACTGGCGCAAGAGACCCAGTACTTC	CASSSYRLAQETQYF
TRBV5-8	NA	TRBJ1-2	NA	TGTGCCAGCAGCTTGGCAGGGGTGGTCTATGGCTACACCTTC	CASSLAGVVYGYTF
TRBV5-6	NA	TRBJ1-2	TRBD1	TGTGCCAGCAGCCGGGGGACAGTCTATGGCTACACCTTC	CASSRGTVYGYTF
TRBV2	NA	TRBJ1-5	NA	TGTGCCAGCAGTGCCCTGTTAGCGAATCAGCCCCAGCATTTT	CASSALLANQPQHF
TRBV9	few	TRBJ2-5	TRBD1	TGTGCCAGCAGCGTAGGGGACAGGGAGACCCAGTACTTC	CASSVGDRETQYF
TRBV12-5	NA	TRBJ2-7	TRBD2	TGTGCTAGTGGACCCGGGACTAGCCTCTCCCGCGAGCAGTACTTC	CASGPGTSLSREQYF
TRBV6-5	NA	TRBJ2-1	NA	TGTGCCAGCAGGTTCCTCAGCTCCTACAATGAGCAGTTCTTC	CASRFLSSYNEQFF
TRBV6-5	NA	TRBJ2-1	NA	TGTGCCAGTGGGCCCTACAATGAGCAGTTCTTC	CASGPYNEQFF
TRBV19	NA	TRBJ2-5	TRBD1	TGTGCCAGTAGTATCCGGACAGGGACCGCATACGAGACCCAGTACTTC	CASSIRTGTAYETQYF
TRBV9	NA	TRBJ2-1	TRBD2	TGTGCCAGCAGCCCGGGGACTAGCGGGAGGGCTCTCAATGAGCAGTTCTTC	CASSPGTSGRALNEQFF
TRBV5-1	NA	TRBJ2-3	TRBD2	TGCGCCAGCAGCCTGACTAGCGGCACAGATACGCAGTATTTT	CASSLTSGTDTQYF
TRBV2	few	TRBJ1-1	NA	TGTGCCATCCTCCGGTCGGTACGCGGGAACACTGAAGCTTTCTTT	CAILRSVRGNTEAFF
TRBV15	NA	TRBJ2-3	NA	TGTGCCACCAGAAGCCGGGACTCTCTCACAGATACGCAGTATTTT	CATRSRDSLTDTQYF
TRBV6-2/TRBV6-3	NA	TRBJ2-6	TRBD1	TGTGCCAGCAGCCTTGGACAGGGGAGGGCTGGGGCCAACGTCCTGACTTTC	CASSLGQGRAGANVLTF
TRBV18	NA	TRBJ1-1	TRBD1	TGTGCCAGCTCACCACCGGGCCGACAGGGCACTGAAGCTTTCTTT	CASSPPGRQGTEAFF
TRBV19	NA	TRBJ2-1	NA	TGTGCCAGTAGTCCCTCGGGGTTCTCCTACAATGAGCAGTTCTTC	CASSPSGFSYNEQFF
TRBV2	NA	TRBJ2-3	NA	TGTGCCAGCAGTAACAGGGCGACAGATACGCAGTATTTT	CASSNRATDTQYF
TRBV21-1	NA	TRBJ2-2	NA	TGTGCCAGCAGGAAGGACAGGAACACCGGGGAGCTGTTTTTT	CASRKDRNTGELFF
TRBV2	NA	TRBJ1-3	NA	TGTGCCAGCAGTCTAAGCGAGAGAAACACCATATATTTT	CASSLSERNTIYF
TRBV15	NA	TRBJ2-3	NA	TGTGCCACCAGCAGAGATCGATTCATCGGCGGCCTCAGCACAGATACGCAGTATTTT	CATSRDRFIGGLSTDTQYF
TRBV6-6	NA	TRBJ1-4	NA	TGTGCCAGCAACGAGGGATATAGGGAAAAACTGTTTTTT	CASNEGYREKLFF
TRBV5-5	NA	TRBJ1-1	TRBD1	TGTGCCAGCAGCTTGGCCGCTACAGGGGGCACTGAAGCTTTCTTT	CASSLAATGGTEAFF
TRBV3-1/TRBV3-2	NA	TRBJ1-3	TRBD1	TGTGCCAGCAGCCGGACAGGGGGTGGAAACACCATATATTTT	CASSRTGGGNTIYF
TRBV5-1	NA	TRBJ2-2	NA	TGCGCCAGCAGCGAAGGAGTGGCCGGGGAGCTGTTTTTT	CASSEGVAGELFF